This T cell receptor beta chain was captured in a study of T cell responses to AZD1222 COVID-19 vaccine. Study-level findings and limits: Among AZD1222 vaccinees, only six or seven were seropositive at baseline. Mapped onto spike, vaccine-associated CD4 TCRs spanned it and were dominant at 160-218 and 743-854. No day 14 peak samples; only post-peak repertoires were characterized.

In germline, CDR1 is MDHEN, CDR2 SYDVKM. Between the trimmed V and J ends, which lost 10 bases and 0 bases, there was a span of 9 bases. The CDR3 sequence is 12 residues long. With respect to this clone: Its antigen is not identified.

Assay: immunoSEQ multiplex PCR; the TCRdb copy retains only in-frame clones and omits some. Of 90,000 to 150,000 clones detected, about 89% appear once; the ten largest clones hold 5.4%. The gene calls are TRBV28 and TRBJ1-1, with D uncertain. Material: peripheral blood, obtained on day 0 of AZD1222 vaccination. The origin of this receptor is an adult in good health. CDR3 nucleotides: TGTGCCATCGAGGCCCTGAACACTGAAGCTTTCTTT. This sequence encodes CAIEALNTEAFF.